The 25 T cell receptor beta chains below come from one sample, sequenced in a study of T cells in Graves' hyperthyroidism and ophthalmopathy. Researchers amplified the TCR beta CDR3 regions from RNA transcripts. The HTBI primer set was used in a first-round RT-PCR of the TCR CDR3. TCRdb redid the calling of the multiplex PCR reads with MiXCR, one entry per CDR3 protein. Of roughly 570,000 distinct CDR3 sequences listed, roughly 46% are singletons. The sequencing sample was made of peripheral blood or thyroid tissue (not recorded which). These receptors were taken from a woman younger than 30 with Graves' hyperthyroidism.

This clonotype was found many times. The J gene is TRBJ2-7, the V gene TRBV5-1, with D possibly being TRBD1 or TRBD2 (5 bases each). The germline V and J ends were trimmed by 2 bases and 7 bases, with 13 bases remaining between them. The CDR3 is made up of 13 amino acids. Germline assignment: CDR1 SGHRS and CDR2 YFSETQ. Here the CDR3 reads CASSLTGQKEQYF. DNA of the CDR3: TGCGCCAGCAGCTTAACGGGGCAGAAAGAGCAGTACTTC.

V is TRBV25-1 and J is TRBJ2-5, with D unresolved. CDR1 and CDR2 from the germline V gene are MGHDK and SYGVNS. This CDR3 spans 12 amino acids. CDR3 bases: TGTGCTAGCCTCCTAGTCCAAGAGACCCAGTACTTC. Its translation is CASLLVQETQYF.

This clonotype has just a few counts. This CDR3 reads CASSYSNRGGELFF. As DNA, the CDR3 is TGTGCCAGCAGTTACTCTAACAGGGGTGGGGAGCTGTTTTTT. V and J are TRBV6-5 and TRBJ2-2; 7 positions match TRBD1. Per germline, CDR1 MNHEY and CDR2 SVGAGI. This CDR3 is built from 14 residues. V shed 0 bases, J shed 8 bases, and the junction held 3 bases outside the gene matches.

This clonotype was seen ten or more times. V and J are TRBV5-1 and TRBJ2-7; D is perhaps TRBD2 (5 bases). V lost 3 bases and J lost 3, with 16 bases in between. Germline CDR1 is SGHRS and CDR2 is YFSETQ. This CDR3 is 15 amino acids long. CDR3 in DNA: TGCGCCAGCAGCTCCTTCGGATCAGCGGTCTACGAGCAGTACTTC. Translating gives CASSSFGSAVYEQYF.

This clonotype was found many times. The chain couples TRBV19 to TRBJ2-7; 8 nucleotides line up with TRBD1. V trimming: 6 bases; J trimming: 5 bases; junction bases outside the gene matches: 6. Germline loops: CDR1 LNHDA, CDR2 SQIVND (reference sequence). The length of the CDR3 is 13 residues. CDR3 nucleotides: TGTGCCAGTAGGGGCAGGGGGCAGGACGAGCAGTACTTC. As protein: CASRGRGQDEQYF. The whole variable domain, filled in from reference TRBV19 and TRBJ2-7, reads DGGITQSPKYLFRKEGQNVTLSCEQNLNHDAMYWYRQDPGQGLRLIYYSQIVNDFQKGDIAEGYSVSREKKESFPLTVTSAQKNPTAFYLCASRGRGQDEQYFGPGTRLTVT.

This clonotype has just one count. Since a much larger clone is just one base distant, this may be a read error. The chain carries TRBV7-2 and TRBJ1-3, with D possibly matching TRBD1 (5 bases). This CDR3 contains 15 residues. Germline lookup yields CDR1 SGHTA and CDR2 FQGNSA. Trimming removed 5 bases from V and 6 bases from J, with 17 bases in between. This chain's CDR3 is CASSQEKGLENTIYF. As DNA, the CDR3 is TGTGCCAGCAGCCAAGAGAAGGGGCTTGAAAACACCATATATTTT.

CDR3 sequence: CATSDPGQGNQPQHF. Written as DNA, the CDR3 is TGTGCCACCAGTGATCCGGGACAGGGAAATCAGCCCCAGCATTTT. J is TRBJ1-5 and V is TRBV24-1, with 9 nucleotides matching TRBD1. CDR1 is KGHDR and CDR2 is SFDVKD in the germline V gene. The CDR3 runs 15 residues. Trimming at V came to 3 bases and at J to 4 bases, leaving 3 bases not matched to a gene.

This clonotype was counted once. Since no conserved phenylalanine or tryptophan closes the CDR3, a read error is the likely cause. V gene TRBV20-1 combines with J gene TRBJ2-7; a weak D match, TRBD1 (6 bases). This CDR3 has 11 residues. Trimming shortened V by 3 bases and J by 4 bases, and 7 bases separated the two germline ends. The germline V gene encodes CDR1 DFQATT and CDR2 SNEGSKA (reference sequence). CDR3 DNA: TGCAGTGCTAGGCAGGGGTACGAGCAGTACCTC. It is translated as CSARQGYEQYL.

This clonotype was counted ten times or more. V usage is TRBV7-9 and J usage is TRBJ2-5; possibly TRBD2 for D (5 bases). V lost 1 base, J lost 7 bases, and 13 bases lay in between. CDR1 and CDR2 from the germline V gene are SEHNR and FQNEAQ (reference sequence). The CDR3 runs 14 residues. The chain's CDR3 is CASSLDKSGGTQYF. The CDR3 DNA follows: TGTGCCAGCAGCTTAGATAAAAGCGGCGGGACCCAGTACTTC. Full variable domain (remainder filled in from reference TRBV7-9 and TRBJ2-5): DTGVSQNPRHKITKRGQNVTFRCDPISEHNRLYWYRQTLGQGPEFLTYFQNEAQLEKSRLLSDRFSAERPKGSFSTLEIQRTEQGDSAMYLCASSLDKSGGTQYFGPGTRLLVL.

In the case of this clonotype: A much more abundant neighbour one base away suggests this may be a read error. This rearrangement joins TRBV12-3 or TRBV12-4 to TRBJ2-7; TRBD2 aligns across 10 bases. The length of the CDR3 is 15 residues. The CDR3 loop is CASSSRTSGFYEQCF. The CDR3 DNA is TGTGCCAGCAGTTCGCGGACTAGCGGATTCTACGAGCAGTGCTTC.

The J gene is TRBJ2-3, the V gene TRBV2, with a possible D match to TRBD2 (6 bases). Trimming removed 6 bases from V and 2 bases from J, with 15 bases in between. The V gene's germline CDR1 is SNHLY and CDR2 FYNNEI. This CDR3 is 15 amino acids long. CDR3 sequence (DNA): TGTGCCAGCAGAGTCCAGGAGGGGCCCACAGATACGCAGTATTTT. Protein sequence: CASRVQEGPTDTQYF. The entire variable domain, with the rest obtained from reference TRBV2 and TRBJ2-3, is as follows: EPEVTQTPSHQVTQMGQEVILRCVPISNHLYFYWYRQILGQKVEFLVSFYNNEISEKSEIFDDQFSVERPDGSNFTLKIRSTKLEDSAMYFCASRVQEGPTDTQYFGPGTRLTVL.

V usage is TRBV24-1 and J usage is TRBJ1-1; a possible D gene is TRBD1 (5 bases). Looked up from germline, CDR1 is KGHDR and CDR2 is SFDVKD. V was shortened by 11 bases and J by 5 bases, with 14 bases between the two germline ends. The CDR3 sequence is 12 residues long. DNA for the CDR3: TGTGCCAGCATGCAGGGAGTTACTGAAGCTTTCTTT. Its protein is CASMQGVTEAFF.

The J gene is TRBJ1-3, the V gene TRBV20-1; unclear D gene. CDR3 length equals 14 residues. With 0 bases removed from V and 4 bases from J, the gap between germline ends came to 10 bases. Germline V gene data show CDR1 as DFQATT and CDR2 as SNEGSKA (reference sequence). Here the CDR3 DNA reads TGCAGTGCTAGAGATATCCTAGCGGGAAACACCATATATTTT. Amino acid sequence: CSARDILAGNTIYF.

V usage is TRBV7-2 and J usage is TRBJ2-7; 10 bases match TRBD2. The last part of the DNA fits TRBJ2-1 better; the J call may be wrong. This CDR3 comprises 14 residues. Looked up from germline, CDR1 is SGHTA and CDR2 is FQGNSA. CDR3 DNA: TGTGCCAGCAGCCCGACTCTAGCGGGAGTTGAGCAGTTCTTC. Translation gives CASSPTLAGVEQFF.

This clonotype was seen only a few times. One base away lies a much larger clone, so this may be a sequencing read error. The CDR3 loop is CARLNTEAFF. CDR3 bases: TGTGCCAGACTGAACACTGAAGCTTTCTTT. J is TRBJ1-1 and V is TRBV25-1; the D is unclear. The germline V gene has CDR1 MGHDK and CDR2 SYGVNS. V lost 9 bases to trimming and J lost 0 bases, with 2 bases between them. The CDR3 runs 10 residues. The variable domain in full, completed from reference TRBV25-1 and TRBJ1-1, reads EADIYQTPRYLVIGTGKKITLECSQTMGHDKMYWYQQDPGMELHLIHYSYGVNSTEKGDLSSESTVSRIRTEHFPLTLESARPSHTSQYLCARLNTEAFFGQGTRLTVV.

The V gene is TRBV20-1, the J gene TRBJ1-2; possible D gene TRBD1, 6 bases. CDR3 length: 14 residues. Trimming cost V 2 bases and J 3 bases, with 13 bases left between them. Germline V lookup: CDR1 DFQATT, CDR2 SNEGSKA (reference sequence). CDR3 sequence reads: CSARPLAGDYGYTF. DNA for the CDR3: TGCAGTGCTAGACCCCTGGCAGGGGACTATGGCTACACCTTC.

With respect to this clonotype: A read error may produce the germline difference seen at one junction end. The chain uses TRBV24-1 and TRBJ1-5, with D tentatively TRBD1 (6 bases). Germline assignment: CDR1 KGHDR and CDR2 SFDVKD. The CDR3 runs to 17 residues. In DNA form, the CDR3 reads TGTGCCACCAGTGATGTCCCCGGGACAAGGTACAATGAGCCCCAGCATTTT. This gives the protein CATSDVPGTRYNEPQHF.

In this sample, this clonotype turned up a few times. The chain links TRBV24-1 to TRBJ1-5, with TRBD1 as a possible D gene (6 bases). Trimming cost V 4 bases and J 1 base, with 10 bases left between them. The CDR3 runs to 15 residues. CDR1 and CDR2 (germline): KGHDR, SFDVKD. This chain's CDR3 is CATSEDGQSNQPQHF. CDR3 sequence (DNA): TGTGCCACCAGTGAGGACGGACAGAGCAATCAGCCCCAGCATTTT.

The genes are TRBV30 and TRBJ1-5; possible D gene TRBD1, 5 bases. V dropped 3 bases and J dropped 4 bases, with 13 bases sitting between them. CDR1 is GTSNPN, CDR2 SVGIG, per germline (reference sequence). This CDR3 is 14 amino acids long. Here the CDR3 reads CAWRPRGGNQPQHF. In DNA, the CDR3 is TGTGCCTGGAGACCACGGGGCGGAAATCAGCCCCAGCATTTT. Variable domain in full (rest from reference TRBV30 and TRBJ1-5): SQTIHQWPATLVQPVGSPLSLECTVEGTSNPNLYWYRQAAGRGLQLLFYSVGIGQISSEVPQNLSASRPQDRQFILSSKKLLLSDSGFYLCAWRPRGGNQPQHFGDGTRLSIL.

Only a few counts were recorded for this clonotype. The chain carries TRBV7-9 and TRBJ1-2; D gene uncertain. Trimming took 3 bases from V and 6 from J, leaving 14 bases between them. Germline lookup yields CDR1 SEHNR and CDR2 FQNEAQ (reference sequence). The CDR3 has 14 residues. CDR3 DNA sequence: TGTGCCAGCAGCTTCTCTGACTCAGAGGATGGCTACACCTTC. This gives the protein CASSFSDSEDGYTF.

The chain recombines TRBV2 with TRBJ1-2; D remains ambiguous. The CDR3 runs 13 residues. CDR1 is SNHLY, CDR2 FYNNEI, per germline. V lost 7 bases, J lost 4 bases, and 13 bases lay in between. In DNA, the CDR3 is TGTGCCAGCAATTTGGGATTGGGCTATGGCTACACCTTC. Protein product: CASNLGLGYGYTF.

The rearrangement joins TRBV27 to TRBJ2-3, with 9 bases lining up with TRBD2. V was pared by 2 bases and J by 4 bases, with 4 bases of the junction left unmatched. The V gene's germline CDR1 is MNHEY and CDR2 SMNVEV (reference sequence). The CDR3 totals 15 residues. CDR3 sequence: CASSLAGGLADTQYF. As DNA, the CDR3 is TGTGCCAGCAGTTTAGCGGGAGGGCTGGCAGATACGCAGTATTTT.

This clonotype was recorded once. An end of the junction does not agree with germline; a read error may underlie this. The CDR3 coding sequence is TGTGCCAGCAGCGGTAGCGGGGCTAGCACAGATACGCAGTATTTT. Protein sequence: CASSGSGASTDTQYF. The V gene is TRBV5-1, the J gene TRBJ2-3; 8 bases agree with TRBD2. This CDR3 spans 15 amino acids. Germline V gene lookup returns CDR1 SGHRS and CDR2 YFSETQ.

The CDR3 region has the DNA TGCAGCTTAACTAGCGGACTAACCGGGGAGCTGTTTTTT. Translation gives CSLTSGLTGELFF. The chain combines TRBV29-1 with TRBJ2-2; 8 bases align to TRBD2. CDR1 is SQVTM, CDR2 ANQGSEA, per germline. This CDR3 is 13 amino acids long. V was pared by 8 bases and J by 5 bases, with 7 bases of the junction left unmatched.

In its sample, this clonotype was seen many times. The chain carries TRBV6-5 and TRBJ2-7, with D unclear. The germline V gene has CDR1 MNHEY and CDR2 SVGAGI. V lost 0 bases, J lost 1 base, and 7 bases lay in between. There are 14 residues in the CDR3. In DNA, the CDR3 is TGTGCCAGCAGTTACTCCCACAGATCCTACGAGCAGTACTTC. Residues: CASSYSHRSYEQYF.